This is a list of T cell receptor beta chains from one sample in a study of blood T cell repertoires in COVID-19. Assay used: immunoSEQ multiplex PCR; TCRdb lists only in-frame clones, some missing. The sample holds over 400,000 clones, roughly nine tenths seen once. The sequencing input was peripheral blood. These receptors were collected from a woman aged 50 to 60 with COVID-19, enrolled during active disease. Each CDR3 is given with its conserved first and last residue. D genes are given only for firm matches. Expanded clones are given a class, and other clones once, few, many or no size at all.

j_call v_call d_call clone_size cdr3_nt cdr3_aa
TRBJ1-2 TRBV9 TRBD1 once TGTGCCAGCAGCGCAAACTTCCGAAGAGGGGGCCCACTGAGCGGCTACACCTTC CASSANFRRGGPLSGYTF
TRBJ1-1 TRBV19 NA NA TGTGCCAGTAGGAGACAGTACCTCAACACTGAAGCTTTCTTT CASRRQYLNTEAFF
TRBJ2-7 TRBV5-1 NA NA TGCGCCAGCAGCTTGGCCCCTGCCGATGAGGGCTACGAGCAGTACTTC CASSLAPADEGYEQYF
TRBJ2-7 TRBV28 TRBD2 NA TGTGCCAGCAGGGACCCAGGGATAGCGGGGGCCTCCTACGAGCAGTACTTC CASRDPGIAGASYEQYF
TRBJ1-1 TRBV19 TRBD1 NA TGTGCCAGTAGTATGACAGGGATCACTGAAGCTTTCTTT CASSMTGITEAFF
TRBJ1-5 TRBV6-5 TRBD1 few TGTGCCAGCAGACGGACAGGGGGCAGCAATCAGCCCCAGCATTTT CASRRTGGSNQPQHF
TRBJ1-2 TRBV5-4 TRBD1 once TGTGCCAGCAGCCGGGGACAGGGGGTGCCCGATGGCTACACCTTC CASSRGQGVPDGYTF
TRBJ2-7 TRBV10-3 NA NA TGTGCCATCAGTCCCGGGTGGGCAGGGGAGAAGAACGAGCAGTACTTC CAISPGWAGEKNEQYF
TRBJ2-2 TRBV2 NA once TGTGCCAGCGCCGGGACTTCGAACACCGGGGAGCTGTTTTTT CASAGTSNTGELFF
TRBJ2-1 TRBV9 NA NA TGTGCCAGCAGCACAGGGAGCTCCTACAATGAGCAGTTCTTC CASSTGSSYNEQFF
TRBJ1-1 TRBV7-9 TRBD1 NA TGTGCCAGCAGCTCAGCTGATAGGGGGCGCGGCACTGAAGCTTTCTTT CASSSADRGRGTEAFF
TRBJ1-5 TRBV19 NA NA TGTGCCAGTAGTATGGGGGGGAGTCAGCCCCAGCATTTT CASSMGGSQPQHF
TRBJ2-1 TRBV30 TRBD1 NA TGTGCCGGGACAGGGGAGACCTACAATGAGCAGTTCTTC CAGTGETYNEQFF
TRBJ1-1 TRBV28 TRBD1 NA TGTGCCAGCAGTTTGGTGACAGGGAGACGAGGTGAAGCTTTCTTT CASSLVTGRRGEAFF
TRBJ2-7 TRBV30 NA NA TGTGCCTGGAGTGTACGGGACGAGCAGTACTTC CAWSVRDEQYF
TRBJ1-3 TRBV2 NA NA TGTGCCAGCATTCAGGTGATCTCTGGAAACACCATATATTTT CASIQVISGNTIYF
TRBJ1-4 TRBV6-6 TRBD1 once TGTGCCAGCAGTTCGACAGGGGGCAACGAAAAACTGTTTTTT CASSSTGGNEKLFF
TRBJ2-7 TRBV29-1 TRBD2 NA TGCAGCGTTGGGGAGGGCTTAAGCTCCTACGAGCAGTACTTC CSVGEGLSSYEQYF
TRBJ1-1 TRBV3-1/TRBV3-2 NA few TGTGCCAGCAGCCAGGTGGTCACAGGCACTGAAGCTTTCTTT CASSQVVTGTEAFF
TRBJ1-1 TRBV19 TRBD1 few TGTGCCAGTAGTACTTACAGGGGGCTAGGGGGCACTGAAGCTTTCTTT CASSTYRGLGGTEAFF
TRBJ1-2 TRBV7-2 TRBD1 NA TGTGCCAGCAGCCAGGGGGCAGGGGACCTATCCGATGGCTACACCTTC CASSQGAGDLSDGYTF
TRBJ1-1 TRBV21-1 NA NA TGTGCCAGCAGCAAAGGAGAAGGGAGGTATACTGAAGCTTTCTTT CASSKGEGRYTEAFF
TRBJ1-6 TRBV6-1 NA NA TGTGCCAGCAGTGTGACAGAAAGCTCCTATAATTCACCCCTCCACTTT CASSVTESSYNSPLHF
TRBJ1-2 TRBV7-2 NA NA TGTGCCAGCAGCTTTCCGATTACACGGGTCGAGGGCTACACCTTC CASSFPITRVEGYTF
TRBJ1-4 TRBV5-5 NA NA TGTGCCAGCAGCTTGGGCGGTAATGAAAAACTGTTTTTT CASSLGGNEKLFF
TRBJ2-7 TRBV19 TRBD1 once TGTGCCAGTAGTACCCGGGACAGGAGCTCCTACGAGCAGTACTTC CASSTRDRSSYEQYF
TRBJ2-2 TRBV29-1 NA NA TGCAGCGTTGAGATAGATAGAGGGGAGGCCGGGGAGCTGTTTTTT CSVEIDRGEAGELFF
TRBJ1-1 TRBV28 NA few TGTGCCATCACCGGGACACTTGGTGAAGCTTTCTTT CAITGTLGEAFF
TRBJ1-5 TRBV19 NA NA TGTGCCAGTAGTATAGACCAGGGAAATCAGCCCCAGCATTTT CASSIDQGNQPQHF
TRBJ1-2 TRBV6-5 NA NA TGTGCCAGCAGTTACGCTTGGGGGGAAGGCTACACCTTC CASSYAWGEGYTF
TRBJ2-7 TRBV6-1 TRBD2 NA TGTGCCAGCAGTGAACCGGGGGGGCCCTACGAGCAGTACTTC CASSEPGGPYEQYF
TRBJ1-2 TRBV2 TRBD1 NA TGTGCCAGCAGTTCGACAGGGGCGATTCCTTATGGCTACACCTTC CASSSTGAIPYGYTF
TRBJ1-2 TRBV13 NA NA TGTGCCAGCAGCTTACAGGGAGGCTATGGCTACACCTTC CASSLQGGYGYTF
TRBJ1-1 TRBV7-9 TRBD1 NA TGTGCCAGCAGCTCCTGGACAGGGAAGAACACTGAAGCTTTCTTT CASSSWTGKNTEAFF
TRBJ1-5 TRBV6-5 NA NA TGTGCCAGCAAGGACAGTGCTCAGCCCCAGCATTTT CASKDSAQPQHF
TRBJ1-1 TRBV19 NA NA TGTGCCAGTAGTATCGGACAGCTGAACACTGAAGCTTTCTTT CASSIGQLNTEAFF
TRBJ1-3 TRBV20-1 NA NA TGCAGTGCTAGTCTGAGTTCCTCTGGAAACACCATATATTTT CSASLSSSGNTIYF
TRBJ2-7 TRBV6-5 TRBD2 NA TGTGCCAGCAGTCCGACTAGCACCGAGCAGTACTTC CASSPTSTEQYF
TRBJ2-5 TRBV27 NA NA TGTGCCAGCAGTTGGAACAGGGACCAAGAGACCCAGTACTTC CASSWNRDQETQYF
TRBJ2-7 TRBV20-1 NA NA TGCAGTGCTAAGGACACCTACGAGCAGTACTTC CSAKDTYEQYF